This TCR beta chain came from a study of blood T cell repertoires in COVID-19. V shed 2 bases and J shed 5 bases, with 6 bases lying between them. Germline lookup yields CDR1 MDHEN and CDR2 SYDVKM. The CDR3 runs 12 residues. Only in-frame clones appear in the TCRdb table, and some are missing; sequencing was by immunoSEQ multiplex PCR. The table includes roughly 300,000 clones, under 90% detected once. The chain recombines TRBV28 with TRBJ2-5; TRBD2 is a possible D gene (5 bases). This clonotype originated in a man aged 25-45 years who had recovered from COVID-19. Sequenced: PBMCs or T cells enriched from blood (not recorded which). CDR3 protein: CASSLPGETQYF. The CDR3 nucleotides are TGTGCCAGCAGTTTACCGGGGGAGACCCAGTACTTC.